Listed below are T cell receptor beta chains from one sample, sequenced in a study of CD8+ T cells in alopecia areata. Repertoires were generated with immunoSEQ multiplex PCR, while TCRdb's copy carries only in-frame clones and drops some. The data contain about 150,000 clones, 55% to 65% of them singletons. Material for sequencing was CD4+ T cells sorted from blood. These receptors all come from a human donor in good health. The CDR3 runs from the conserved cysteine through the conserved F or W. The D gene is left open where the match is weak. Not every row has a clone size; where given, it reads once, few, many or a size class.

>NA|NA|TRBV11-1|TRBJ2-2
CASSHGGTGELFF
TGTGCCAGCAGCCACGGGGGAACCGGGGAGCTGTTTTTT
>NA|NA|TRBV5-6|TRBJ2-1
CASSLVGAEQFF
TGTGCCAGCAGCTTGGTAGGGGCTGAGCAGTTCTTC
>TRBD2|NA|TRBV5-1|TRBJ2-1
CASSVAGAGHEQFF
TGCGCCAGCAGCGTAGCGGGAGCGGGTCATGAGCAGTTCTTC
>TRBD2|NA|TRBV7-2|TRBJ2-5
CASNLGLAGLGETQYF
TGTGCCAGCAACCTGGGACTAGCGGGACTGGGAGAGACCCAGTACTTC
>NA|NA|TRBV4-1|TRBJ1-1
CASSQEGPAFF
TGCGCCAGCAGCCAAGAGGGTCCCGCTTTCTTT
>TRBD1|few|TRBV10-3|TRBJ1-3
CAISDPGQGRGNTIYF
TGTGCCATCAGTGACCCGGGACAGGGACGCGGAAACACCATATATTTT
>NA|few|TRBV5-4|TRBJ2-1
CASSLPPSSYNEQFF
TGTGCCAGCAGCTTGCCCCCCAGCTCCTACAATGAGCAGTTCTTC
>NA|once|TRBV5-4|TRBJ2-4
CASSLAGDLGNIQYF
TGTGCCAGCAGCTTGGCAGGGGATTTGGGGAACATTCAGTACTTC
>NA|NA|TRBV1|TRBJ2-5
CTSSQGPEETQYF
TGCACCAGCAGCCAAGGGCCAGAAGAGACCCAGTACTTC
>TRBD1|NA|TRBV10-3|TRBJ2-2
CAIRGQVATGELFF
TGTGCCATACGGGGACAGGTAGCGACCGGGGAGCTGTTTTTT
>NA|NA|TRBV29-1|TRBJ2-1
CSAGGVSEQFF
TGCAGCGCTGGAGGTGTCTCTGAGCAGTTCTTC
>NA|NA|TRBV27|TRBJ2-1
CASSSKGEVFF
TGTGCCAGCAGCTCCAAGGGGGAGGTGTTCTTC
>NA|few|TRBV29-1|TRBJ1-4
CSVLERGEKLFF
TGCAGCGTTCTAGAACGTGGTGAAAAACTGTTTTTT
>NA|NA|TRBV9|TRBJ1-2
CASSTRGDGYTF
TGTGCCAGCAGTACCCGGGGAGATGGCTACACCTTC
>NA|few|TRBV29-1|TRBJ1-2
CSVGGSYGYTF
TGCAGCGTTGGGGGGAGCTATGGCTACACCTTC
>TRBD1|NA|TRBV18|TRBJ2-3
CASSPPGTGLTQYF
TGTGCCAGCTCACCACCAGGGACAGGGCTCACGCAGTATTTT
>TRBD1|few|TRBV19|TRBJ2-2
CASRPFDRGKTGELFF
TGTGCCAGTAGGCCTTTCGACAGGGGCAAAACCGGGGAGCTGTTTTTT
>TRBD1|NA|TRBV15|TRBJ2-5
CATSREGTGAETQYF
TGTGCCACCAGCAGAGAAGGGACAGGCGCGGAGACCCAGTACTTC
>NA|few|TRBV5-1|TRBJ1-1
CASSLSPAIHPKAFF
TGCGCCAGCAGCTTGTCGCCAGCTATCCACCCTAAAGCTTTCTTT
>NA|NA|TRBV29-1|TRBJ1-1
CSGKTVNTEAFF
TGCAGCGGGAAGACAGTCAACACTGAAGCTTTCTTT
>NA|NA|TRBV7-2|TRBJ2-2
CASRPDRTSNTGELFF
TGTGCCAGCAGACCAGACAGGACCTCGAACACCGGGGAGCTGTTTTTT
>TRBD1|many|TRBV18|TRBJ1-1
CASSQGAYTEAFF
TGTGCCAGCTCACAGGGGGCGTACACTGAAGCTTTCTTT
>NA|NA|TRBV6-1|TRBJ1-5
CASIGQYNQPQHF
TGTGCCAGCATCGGACAGTACAATCAGCCCCAGCATTTT
>NA|NA|TRBV6-5|TRBJ1-1
CAVVGNTEAFF
TGTGCCGTTGTCGGGAACACTGAAGCTTTCTTT
>NA|few|TRBV29-1|TRBJ2-1
CSHSRGISYNEQFF
TGCAGCCACTCTAGGGGAATCTCCTACAATGAGCAGTTCTTC
>TRBD1|NA|TRBV25-1|TRBJ1-5
CASSERDRQPQHF
TGTGCCAGCAGTGAAAGGGACAGGCAGCCCCAGCATTTT
>NA|NA|TRBV5-1|TRBJ2-1
CASSLAGVWEQFF
TGCGCCAGCAGCTTGGCGGGAGTCTGGGAGCAGTTCTTC
>NA|NA|TRBV7-2|TRBJ2-1
CASSLSGNSYNEQFF
TGTGCCAGCAGTTTGAGCGGAAACTCCTACAATGAGCAGTTCTTC
>NA|NA|TRBV6-6|TRBJ1-2
CASSWDRASYGYTF
TGTGCCAGCAGTTGGGACCGGGCCTCCTATGGCTACACCTTC
>NA|NA|TRBV11-2|TRBJ2-7
CASSLGNRVGSEQYF
TGTGCCAGCAGCTTAGGAAACAGGGTCGGATCCGAGCAGTACTTC
>NA|NA|TRBV7-9|TRBJ1-1
CASSSRVLREAFF
TGTGCCAGCAGCTCGAGGGTACTCCGCGAAGCTTTCTTT
>TRBD2|few|TRBV6-5|TRBJ2-2
CASSYAGGGNTGELFF
TGTGCCAGCAGTTACGCGGGGGGAGGGAACACCGGGGAGCTGTTTTTT
>NA|NA|TRBV4-1|TRBJ2-5
CASSQGTGETQYF
TGCGCCAGCAGCCAAGGGACCGGGGAGACCCAGTACTTC
>NA|NA|TRBV19|TRBJ1-1
CASSHWGPRRNTEAFF
TGTGCCAGTAGCCACTGGGGACCGCGAAGAAACACTGAAGCTTTCTTT
>NA|NA|TRBV5-4|TRBJ2-1
CASSSIWNEQFF
TGTGCCAGCAGCTCCATTTGGAATGAGCAGTTCTTC
>TRBD1|NA|TRBV29-1|TRBJ2-7
CSVAPTGGEQYF
TGCAGCGTTGCCCCGACAGGGGGCGAGCAGTACTTC
>TRBD1|NA|TRBV29-1|TRBJ1-2
CSVGTGQGINYGYTF
TGCAGCGTAGGGACCGGACAGGGAATTAACTATGGCTACACCTTC
>NA|NA|TRBV30|TRBJ1-2
CAWSLQGTYGYTF
TGTGCCTGGAGTCTTCAAGGCACATATGGCTACACCTTC
>TRBD1|NA|TRBV29-1|TRBJ2-2
CSVGPGGTGELFF
TGCAGCGTTGGTCCAGGGGGCACCGGGGAGCTGTTTTTT
>NA|NA|TRBV9|TRBJ2-5
CASSPQGETQYF
TGTGCCAGCAGCCCACAGGGAGAGACCCAGTACTTC
>NA|NA|TRBV11-2|TRBJ1-5
CASSLWTNQPQHF
TGTGCCAGCAGCTTATGGACAAATCAGCCCCAGCATTTT
>TRBD1|NA|TRBV6-5|TRBJ1-4
CASSYRTGPANEKLFF
TGTGCCAGCAGTTACAGGACAGGGCCCGCTAATGAAAAACTGTTTTTT
>TRBD2|NA|TRBV5-1|TRBJ2-7
CASSLWSGSGRTYEQYF
TGCGCCAGCAGCTTGTGGTCCGGGAGCGGGAGGACCTACGAGCAGTACTTC
>TRBD1|NA|TRBV25-1|TRBJ1-2
CASRETGGDHGYTF
TGTGCCAGCAGAGAGACAGGGGGCGACCATGGCTACACCTTC
>NA|NA|TRBV7-9|TRBJ1-5
CASSQGSGAGNQPQHF
TGTGCCAGCAGCCAAGGGTCGGGAGCCGGCAATCAGCCCCAGCATTTT